This T cell receptor beta chain appears in the sequencing data of a study of T cell repertoires in cytomegalovirus infection. Looking at the study overall: The authors used CMV epitopes that were HLA-C-restricted (recently identified) and HLA-B-restricted (well studied). Shared public TCR beta signatures pointed to both CMV infection and a matching HLA type.

One entry per CDR3 protein, called by TCRdb with MiXCR from the reads. Of a few hundred thousand distinct CDR3 sequences listed, over 35% are singletons. Per the germline V gene, CDR1 is MNHNS and CDR2 is SASEGT. The CDR3 is 14 residues long. Trimming took off 7 bases at V and 5 bases at J, with 17 bases between the two ends. Study-wide points: Identification of carriers of CMV plus the relevant HLA was achieved through cumulative public TCR beta family frequency. HLA-C-restricted CMV-specific TCR beta clonotypes were dominant in the ex vivo response.

Of note for this clonotype: Antigen: not known.

Sequencing used cultured PBMCs, obtained from culture after CMV antigen stimulation. The clonotype originates from a human donor in good health (CMV status not recorded). Some clones in this sample may be carry-over from other donors' samples. J is TRBJ2-5 and V is TRBV6-1; possibly TRBD1 for D (6 bases). CDR3 DNA sequence: TGTGCCAGCAAAGAACAGGGTTTCGGGGAGACCCAGTACTTC. Translated: CASKEQGFGETQYF.